The subject of this entry is one T cell receptor (beta chain). Its antigen remains unknown. At one boundary the junction diverges from the germline segment, which might be a read error. Use of 60 Vbeta and 13 Jbeta primers characterized the PCR. Profiling relied on immunoSEQ multiplex PCR, and the TCRdb table lists in-frame clones only, not all of them. The sample carries nearly 300,000 clones, 75% to 90% recorded once. CDR3 size: 15 residues. These data belong to a study of cytomegalovirus exposure and HLA in healthy donors. The study's findings and limits: Prior analysis indicated that the majority of TCR beta V segments exhibited productivity approximately 87% or approximately 30% of the time.

The rearrangement uses TRBV5-3 and TRBJ2-5, with a possible D match to TRBD1 (6 bases). TRBV5-3 is labeled an ORF, and its function is uncertain. The sample comprised PBMCs. The sequence was obtained from a man aged 35 to 55 in good health and CMV-seropositive. CDR3 bases: TGTGCCAAAAGCTTGGAATGGGGGCAGGTGGAGACCCAGTACTTC. Its translation: CAKSLEWGQVETQYF.